This record looks at one T cell receptor beta chain sequence and its context. The specificity of this receptor is unknown. No base quality information exists; no much larger clone differs at one position. The record originates from a study of blood T cell repertoires in COVID-19 (dated by TCRdb to 2019 to 2021). For context, the study as a whole: Samples covering the acute and convalescent phases of COVID-19 were provided by collaborators in the United States, Italy and Spain. The prospective study material was composed of cDNA or gDNA derived from T cells, B-cell-depleted T cells, or PBMCs. Subjects who had been exposed to COVID-19, were actively infected with it, or had recovered from it provided the deeply sampled blood TCRbeta repertoires that made up the dataset. The repertoires were released in a freely available public database intended as a resource for research on the immune response to SARS-CoV-2. Samples came from the ongoing ImmuneRACE study (first 160 participants) plus 1,254 subjects from 6 global collaborators. Sample metadata almost always included a de-identified subject ID, COVID-19 status, age in years and sex. Where HLA class I and class II types were available, the types were taken from metadata supplied by the sample provider, not from assay-based typing.

TCRbeta CDR3 regions were amplified from genomic DNA using the immunoSEQ Assay, a bias-controlled multiplex PCR. From the authors' description of their analysis: Nucleated cell counts per sample were estimated from amplification of reference gene primers within the assay. To quantify the absolute abundance of each unique TCRbeta CDR3 rearrangement, sequence reads were collapsed and filtered. For each sample, productive Simpson clonality was calculated by taking the square root of Simpson's diversity index across productive rearrangements. TCRdb took this table from immuneACCESS and kept in-frame rearrangements with V and J called. Such tables lack part of the clones; where checked against another copy, unresolved V genes explain under half of the gap, and the rest is unexplained. The DNA gave D and trimming, while V, J and clone size come from that table. Counted in this sample were tens of thousands of clones; over 70% of them appeared once. In total, the top ten clones hold around a quarter of the sample.

Collaborating institutions collected whole blood in K2EDTA tubes following their own protocols. For TCRbeta analysis, collaborators shipped samples in one of three forms: frozen whole blood, isolated PBMCs, or DNA extracted from either of those sample types. Unmatched junction bases come to 10, with V trimmed by 4 bases and J by 7 bases. The germline V gene gives CDR1 as SGHTA and CDR2 as FQGNSA. The CDR3 starts with the cysteine, ends with the phenylalanine, and has 15 residues. Here the CDR3 DNA is all that survives: 45 bases in frame from base 1. Study-level results and caveats: The amount of clinical and demographic metadata varied by source and participant and was provided uncurated.

This chain joins TRBV7-2 to TRBJ1-5; 7 middle bases align to TRBD1. The sequenced sample was peripheral blood. The source is an elderly man with active or convalescent COVID-19. In nucleotide form, the sequence is TGTGCCAGCAGCTCCCAGACAGGGATAGGGCAGCCCCAGCATTTT. It is translated as CASSSQTGIGQPQHF.